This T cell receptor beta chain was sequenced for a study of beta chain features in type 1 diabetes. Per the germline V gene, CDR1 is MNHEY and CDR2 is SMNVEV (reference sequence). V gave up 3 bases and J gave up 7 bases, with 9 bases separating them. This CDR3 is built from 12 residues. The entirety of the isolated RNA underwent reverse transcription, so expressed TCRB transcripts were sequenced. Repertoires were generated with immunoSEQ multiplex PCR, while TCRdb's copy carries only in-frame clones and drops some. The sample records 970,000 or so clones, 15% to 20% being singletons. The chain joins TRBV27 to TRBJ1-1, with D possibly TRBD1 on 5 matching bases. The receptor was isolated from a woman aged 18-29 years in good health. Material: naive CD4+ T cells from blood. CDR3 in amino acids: CASSLSGGEAFF. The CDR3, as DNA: TGTGCCAGCAGTTTGTCTGGGGGTGAAGCTTTCTTT.